Shown below are 21 T cell receptor beta chains from a single sample sequenced in a study of cytomegalovirus exposure and HLA in healthy donors. 60 Vbeta and 13 Jbeta primers were used in PCR. The table came from immunoSEQ multiplex PCR; TCRdb's copy has only in-frame clones and leaves some out. The sample holds more than 95,000 clones; around 82% are singletons and the top ten take roughly 1.7%. Sequencing input: PBMCs. These TCRs come from a woman aged 40 to 50 in good health and CMV-seronegative.

The V call is TRBV27, the J call TRBJ2-5; D gene unclear. From germline, CDR1 is MNHEY and CDR2 SMNVEV (reference sequence). V lost 6 bases and J 0 bases, leaving 11 bases between the germline ends. The CDR3 has 14 residues. This CDR3 reads CASSPHSNQETQYF. CDR3 sequence (DNA): TGTGCCAGCAGCCCCCACAGTAACCAAGAGACCCAGTACTTC.

This chain uses TRBV6-1 with TRBJ1-5; tentatively, D is TRBD1 (5 bases). Trimming shortened V by 1 base and J by 6 bases, and 13 bases separated the two germline ends. Germline V gene data show CDR1 as MNHNS and CDR2 as SASEGT. The CDR3 runs to 15 residues. CDR3 sequence reads: CASSEVGRALQPQHF. Written as DNA, the CDR3 is TGTGCCAGCAGTGAAGTCGGCAGGGCCCTTCAGCCCCAGCATTTT.

The rearrangement links TRBV5-6 to TRBJ1-1, with a weak D call TRBD1 (5 bases). Germline-derived CDR1 and CDR2 are SGHDT and YYEEEE. This CDR3 region has 15 residues. Trimming removed 1 base at V and 0 bases at J, with 10 bases between. CDR3: CASSLIKGLNTEAFF. CDR3 DNA: TGTGCCAGCAGCTTGATTAAGGGGTTGAACACTGAAGCTTTCTTT.

The table lists this clone with a few counts. The rearrangement uses TRBV27 and TRBJ2-3; no firm D call. Germline V gene lookup returns CDR1 MNHEY and CDR2 SMNVEV (reference sequence). V was cut by 3 bases and J by 0 bases, with 13 bases left in between. CDR3 length equals 16 residues. CDR3 in DNA: TGTGCCAGCAGTTTCTCTGTCGGTTCTAGCACAGATACGCAGTATTTT. Translated: CASSFSVGSSTDTQYF.

The CDR3 nucleotides read TGCGCCAGCAGCTTGGTCGCAGGGGCCGGGGAGCTGTTTTTT. Its translation is CASSLVAGAGELFF. The rearrangement uses TRBV5-1 and TRBJ2-2; D possibly corresponds to TRBD1 (6 bases). The germline CDR1 and CDR2 sequences are SGHRS and YFSETQ. V was cut by 0 bases and J by 6 bases, with 9 bases left in between. The CDR3 consists of 14 residues.

This clone was observed once. The chain recombines TRBV7-8 with TRBJ2-6, with 7 bases fitting TRBD2. The CDR3 is made up of 17 amino acids. Germline CDR1 and CDR2: SGHVS and FQNEAQ. Losses at the gene ends were 2 bases for V and 0 bases for J; bases not matched to a gene: 4. The CDR3 DNA follows: TGTGCCAGCAGCTTACTAGCGGTGGGCTCTGGGGCCAACGTCCTGACTTTC. Translation gives CASSLLAVGSGANVLTF.

This chain joins TRBV9 and TRBJ1-4; weak D call: TRBD1 (6 bases). The V end lost 2 bases, the J end lost 5 bases, and 13 bases lay between the germline ends. This CDR3 has 15 residues. Germline CDR1 SGDLS, CDR2 YYNGEE. The DNA for the CDR3 is TGTGCCAGCAGCGTCGGGACAATCGTGAATGAAAAACTGTTTTTT. Translating it yields CASSVGTIVNEKLFF. Variable domain in full (rest from reference TRBV9 and TRBJ1-4): DSGVTQTPKHLITATGQRVTLRCSPRSGDLSVYWYQQSLDQGLQFLIQYYNGEERAKGNILERFSAQQFPDLHSELNLSSLELGDSALYFCASSVGTIVNEKLFFGSGTQLSVL.

The genes are TRBV19 and TRBJ1-5; D remains unclear. The CDR3 covers 16 residues. V gave up 7 bases and J gave up 0 bases, with 16 bases separating them. Germline CDR1 and CDR2: LNHDA and SQIVND (reference sequence). CDR3 in DNA: TGTGCCAGTACCCGCTCCTTAGAGGGTAGCAATCAGCCCCAGCATTTT. Translated, it gives CASTRSLEGSNQPQHF.

V gene TRBV28 combines with J gene TRBJ1-4; D is unresolved. V was pared by 5 bases and J by 8 bases, with 18 bases between. The CDR3 is 15 residues long. The germline V gene has CDR1 MDHEN and CDR2 SYDVKM. Here the CDR3 reads CASSARLISGEKLFF. CDR3 DNA: TGTGCCAGCAGTGCGAGACTTATCTCGGGGGAAAAACTGTTTTTT.

The chain is built from TRBV5-1 and TRBJ2-5, with TRBD2 as a possible D gene (6 bases). The CDR3 sequence is 14 residues long. V was trimmed by 5 bases and J by 0 bases, leaving 11 bases between them. In germline, CDR1 is SGHRS, CDR2 YFSETQ. The DNA for the CDR3 is TGCGCCAGCAGTAGCGGTGCAGACCAAGAGACCCAGTACTTC. Its translation: CASSSGADQETQYF.

The rearrangement links TRBV28 to TRBJ1-2, with 7 bases fitting TRBD1. V was pared by 3 bases and J by 4 bases, with 5 bases of the junction left unmatched. This CDR3 contains 14 residues. Looked up from germline, CDR1 is MDHEN and CDR2 is SYDVKM. CDR3 DNA: TGTGCCAGCAGTTTCGGCAGGGGGATCTATGGCTACACCTTC. It encodes CASSFGRGIYGYTF.

This clone has a handful of counts. Within the sample, other DNA sequences also encode this same CDR3. V gene TRBV27 combines with J gene TRBJ2-3; 7 bases align to TRBD2. CDR3 length: 15 amino acids. V lost 2 bases, J lost 0 bases, and 2 bases stayed unmatched. Looked up from germline, CDR1 is MNHEY and CDR2 is SMNVEV (reference sequence). CDR3 sequence reads: CASSLLAVSTDTQYF. CDR3 bases: TGTGCCAGCAGTTTACTAGCGGTTAGCACAGATACGCAGTATTTT.

The gene calls are TRBV25-1 and TRBJ2-2; 9 nucleotides match TRBD1. With V trimmed by 1 base and J by 5 bases, 2 bases remained unmatched. CDR3 size: 15 residues. CDR1 and CDR2 (germline): MGHDK, SYGVNS. The CDR3 DNA follows: TGTGCCAGCAGTGAATCGGGACAGGGAACCGGGGAGCTGTTTTTT. It specifies CASSESGQGTGELFF.

This clone was counted a single time. V is TRBV10-2 and J is TRBJ1-3; no definite D call. Per the germline V gene, CDR1 is WSHSY and CDR2 is SAAADI. The germline V and J ends were trimmed by 3 bases and 4 bases, with 7 bases remaining between them. The CDR3 length is 13 residues. CDR3 protein: CASSDQQGNTIYF. The CDR3 coding sequence is TGCGCCAGCAGTGACCAACAGGGAAACACCATATATTTT.

The chain combines TRBV27 with TRBJ2-5; 8 positions match TRBD2. Germline CDR1 and CDR2: MNHEY and SMNVEV (reference sequence). This CDR3 has 16 amino acids. Trimming cost V 2 bases and J 2 bases; bases outside gene matches: 7. The CDR3 region is CASSLREGIAQETQYF. In DNA form, the CDR3 reads TGTGCCAGCAGTTTACGGGAGGGAATAGCACAAGAGACCCAGTACTTC.

The V and J genes are TRBV25-1 and TRBJ1-2; D possibly corresponds to TRBD1 (5 bases). CDR3 length equals 12 residues. V was cut by 6 bases and J by 0 bases, with 5 bases left in between. Germline-derived CDR1 and CDR2 are MGHDK and SYGVNS. The CDR3 protein is CASSRANYGYTF. The DNA for the CDR3 is TGTGCCAGCAGCAGGGCTAACTATGGCTACACCTTC.

The rearrangement uses TRBV5-5 and TRBJ1-2; TRBD1 matches 8 bases. Looked up from germline, CDR1 is SGHKS and CDR2 is YYEKEE (reference sequence). This CDR3 spans 15 amino acids. After removal of 5 bases from V and 7 bases from J, the junction contained 13 bases not matched to a gene. The CDR3 is CASSLGQGQIGGYTF. In DNA, the CDR3 is TGTGCCAGCAGTCTAGGACAGGGACAAATCGGTGGCTACACCTTC.

This chain links TRBV19 with TRBJ2-1, with 9 bases identical to TRBD2. The V and J ends lost 2 bases and 8 bases, in that order; junction bases with no gene match: 7. CDR1 and CDR2 (germline): LNHDA, SQIVND (reference sequence). This CDR3 comprises 15 residues. CDR3 region: CASSISPLAGYEQFF. CDR3 DNA: TGTGCCAGTAGTATATCCCCTCTAGCGGGATATGAGCAGTTCTTC.

The V call is TRBV18, the J call TRBJ1-4, with TRBD1 as a possible D gene (6 bases). This CDR3 has 12 residues. V lost 6 bases to trimming and J lost 7 bases, with 9 bases between them. Germline V lookup: CDR1 KGHSH, CDR2 LQKENI. The CDR3 DNA is TGTGCCAGCTCCCGGACAGCTGAAAAACTGTTTTTT. Its translation: CASSRTAEKLFF.

The chain uses TRBV6-1 and TRBJ1-1; tentatively, D is TRBD1 (5 bases). The CDR3 runs to 13 residues. Germline CDR1 and CDR2: MNHNS and SASEGT. V lost 9 bases to trimming and J lost 0 bases, with 11 bases between them. The CDR3 is CASKGDVNTEAFF. Written as DNA, the CDR3 is TGTGCCAGTAAAGGGGATGTGAACACTGAAGCTTTCTTT.

To note about this clone: This is likely a read error, given that the CDR3 carries no conserved phenylalanine or tryptophan at its end. The limits of the CDR3 on the DNA are not certain, so only TCRdb's listed CDR3 is given. V and J are TRBV27 and TRBJ1-5; no check of the table's D call, TRBD1, against the DNA was made. CDR1 and CDR2 from the germline V gene are MNHEY and SMNVEV (reference sequence). The CDR3 spans 9 residues, counting both ends. The CDR3 protein is CASHAGPWG.